This TCR beta chain was recorded in a study of PD-L1 blockade in urothelial cancer. On the study more broadly: Analyzed time points were 3 weeks (second dose) and 6 weeks after therapy began.

TCRdb's copy holds only in-frame clones and misses some; the assay was immunoSEQ multiplex PCR. Altogether under 70,000 clones are present, 85% to 90% being singletons, with the ten largest covering approximately 14%. Time point: pretreatment peripheral blood. The CDR3 spans 20 residues. The V end lost 2 bases, the J end lost 1 base, and 24 bases lay between the germline ends. Germline CDR1 reads MDHEN; CDR2 reads SYDVKM. The chain carries TRBV28 and TRBJ2-4; D possibly corresponds to TRBD1 (5 bases). This specimen was PBMCs, taken around atezolizumab (anti-PD-L1) treatment. The origin of this receptor is a man in his 70s with urothelial cancer. The DNA of the CDR3 is TGTGCCAGCAGTTTACGGGCCCGCCTTGACAGTATCCGCGCCAAAAACATTCAGTACTTC. Its protein is CASSLRARLDSIRAKNIQYF.